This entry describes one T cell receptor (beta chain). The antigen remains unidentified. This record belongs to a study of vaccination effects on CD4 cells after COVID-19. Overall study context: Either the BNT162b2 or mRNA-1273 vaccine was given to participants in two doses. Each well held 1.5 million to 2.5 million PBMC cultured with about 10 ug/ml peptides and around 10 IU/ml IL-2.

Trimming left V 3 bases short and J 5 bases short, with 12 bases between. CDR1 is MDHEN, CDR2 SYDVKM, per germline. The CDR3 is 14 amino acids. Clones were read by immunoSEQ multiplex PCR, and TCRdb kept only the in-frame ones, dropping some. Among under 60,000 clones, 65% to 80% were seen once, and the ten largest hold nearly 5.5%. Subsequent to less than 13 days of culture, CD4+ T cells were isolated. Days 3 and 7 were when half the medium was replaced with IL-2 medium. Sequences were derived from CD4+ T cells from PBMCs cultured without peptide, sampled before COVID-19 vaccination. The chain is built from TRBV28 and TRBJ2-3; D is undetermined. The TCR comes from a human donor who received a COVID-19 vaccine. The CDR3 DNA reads TGTGCCAGCAGTTTCCTGTCGGTGAGAGATACGCAGTATTTT. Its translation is CASSFLSVRDTQYF.